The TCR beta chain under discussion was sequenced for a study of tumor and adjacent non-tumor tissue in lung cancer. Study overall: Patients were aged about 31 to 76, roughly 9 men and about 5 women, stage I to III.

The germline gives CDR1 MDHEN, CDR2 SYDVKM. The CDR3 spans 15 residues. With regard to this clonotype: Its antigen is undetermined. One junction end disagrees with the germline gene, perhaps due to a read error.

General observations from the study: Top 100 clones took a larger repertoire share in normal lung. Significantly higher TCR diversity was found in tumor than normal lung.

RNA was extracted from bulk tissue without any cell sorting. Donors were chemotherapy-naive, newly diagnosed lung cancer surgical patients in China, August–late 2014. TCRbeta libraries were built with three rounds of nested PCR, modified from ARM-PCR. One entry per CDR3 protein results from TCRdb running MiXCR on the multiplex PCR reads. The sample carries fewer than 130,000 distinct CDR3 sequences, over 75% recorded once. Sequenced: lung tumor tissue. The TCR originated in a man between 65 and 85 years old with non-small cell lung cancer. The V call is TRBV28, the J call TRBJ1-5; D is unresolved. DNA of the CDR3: TGTGGCAGCAGTCCCTCGACGGGCGGCAATCGGCCCCAGCATTTT. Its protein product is CGSSPSTGGNRPQHF.